One sample yielded the 9 T cell receptor beta chains listed below, sequenced in a study of human T cells and chemical hapten exposure. Via MiXCR, TCRdb re-called the RACE reads, giving one row per CDR3 protein. Seen here are 300,000 to 400,000 distinct CDR3 sequences, 5.1% observed once, and the top ten hold around 2.6%. The time point denotes: pre-sensitization, week 0. Treatment here: therapeutic diphenylcyclopropenone sensitization with weekly scalp DPC. Specimen: whole blood, collected in connection with sensitization to the hapten diphenylcyclopropenone (DPC). The origin of the receptors is a woman aged 50 to 60 with alopecia areata. Some clones in this sample may be carry-over from other donors' samples.

This clonotype was found many times. The chain couples TRBV30 to TRBJ2-2, with D perhaps matching TRBD1 (6 bases). V lost 1 base to trimming and J lost 3 bases, with 21 bases between them. Per germline, CDR1 GTSNPN and CDR2 SVGIG (reference sequence). The CDR3 has 18 amino acids. The CDR3 nucleotides read TGTGCCTGGAGTGAGTGGACAGCTCTCGAAGGGGACACCGGGGAGCTGTTTTTT. This codes for CAWSEWTALEGDTGELFF.

This clonotype was counted many times. V and J are TRBV7-2 and TRBJ1-2; no firm D call. Trimming removed 5 bases at V and 4 bases at J, with 14 bases between. CDR1 and CDR2 (germline): SGHTA, FQGNSA. The length of the CDR3 is 14 residues. The CDR3 is CASSPARSGYGYTF. CDR3 sequence (DNA): TGTGCCAGCAGCCCCGCCCGAAGTGGCTATGGCTACACCTTC.

This clonotype appeared a few times. The chain links TRBV28 to TRBJ2-7, with D possibly TRBD2 on 5 matching bases. The CDR3 covers 14 residues. In germline, CDR1 is MDHEN, CDR2 SYDVKM. V was cut by 6 bases and J by 6 bases, with 18 bases left in between. The CDR3 reads CASSTSTLGSEQYF. In DNA, the CDR3 is TGTGCCAGCAGCACTTCCACCTTGGGGAGCGAGCAGTACTTC.

In its sample, this clonotype was seen many times. The chain couples TRBV12-3 or TRBV12-4 to TRBJ1-1; TRBD1 might be the D (5 bases). This CDR3 comprises 12 residues. Between the trimmed V and J ends, which lost 8 bases and 10 bases, there was a span of 17 bases. CDR3 region: CASLEGGRGAFF. The CDR3 DNA follows: TGTGCCAGCCTAGAGGGCGGGAGGGGAGCTTTCTTT.

The J gene is TRBJ1-1, the V gene TRBV4-1, with 7 bases lining up with TRBD1. CDR1 and CDR2 from the germline V gene are MGHRA and YSYEKL. V lost 4 bases to trimming and J lost 0 bases; unmatched junction nucleotides: 11. The CDR3 is made up of 17 amino acids. CDR3 DNA sequence: TGCGCCAGCAGCCGAACCGGTGGAGGGGGCCTGAACACTGAAGCTTTCTTT. Protein product: CASSRTGGGGLNTEAFF.

This clonotype was picked up a small number of times. The chain has TRBV4-1 and TRBJ1-1, with TRBD1 matching over 9 bases. In germline, CDR1 is MGHRA, CDR2 YSYEKL. V was clipped by 1 base and J by 3 bases; unmatched bases: 15. CDR3 length: 19 amino acids. The CDR3 is CASSQVEGRRDREDTEAFF. CDR3 nucleotide sequence: TGCGCCAGCAGCCAAGTAGAGGGCAGGCGGGACAGGGAGGACACTGAAGCTTTCTTT.

The V call is TRBV5-6, the J call TRBJ1-6; D remains unclear. V was trimmed by 0 bases and J by 6 bases, leaving 10 bases between them. This CDR3 is built from 15 residues. Germline V gene sequence: CDR1 SGHDT, CDR2 YYEEEE. The CDR3 sequence is CASSLGSGFNSPLHF. DNA for the CDR3: TGTGCCAGCAGCTTGGGAAGTGGCTTTAATTCACCCCTCCACTTT.

V is TRBV7-2 and J is TRBJ2-2, with D possibly matching TRBD1 (6 bases). CDR1 and CDR2 from the germline V gene are SGHTA and FQGNSA. CDR3 length: 16 amino acids. Between the trimmed V and J ends, which lost 5 bases and 0 bases, there was a span of 13 bases. The CDR3: CASSPKGVSNTGELFF. DNA for the CDR3: TGTGCCAGCAGCCCTAAGGGGGTCTCGAACACCGGGGAGCTGTTTTTT.

This clonotype was counted between two and nine times. The chain employs TRBV5-1 and TRBJ2-5; D uncertain. The V gene lost 0 bases and the J gene lost 5 bases, with 11 bases spanning the gap. The CDR3 length is 14 residues. The germline V gene encodes CDR1 SGHRS and CDR2 YFSETQ. CDR3 in DNA: TGCGCCAGCAGCTTGGCGGCTCTGGGGGAGACCCAGTACTTC. Translated, it gives CASSLAALGETQYF. Filled out from reference TRBV5-1 and TRBJ2-5, the complete variable domain reads KAGVTQTPRYLIKTRGQQVTLSCSPISGHRSVSWYQQTPGQGLQFLFEYFSETQRNKGNFPGRFSGRQFSNSRSEMNVSTLELGDSALYLCASSLAALGETQYFGPGTRLLVL.